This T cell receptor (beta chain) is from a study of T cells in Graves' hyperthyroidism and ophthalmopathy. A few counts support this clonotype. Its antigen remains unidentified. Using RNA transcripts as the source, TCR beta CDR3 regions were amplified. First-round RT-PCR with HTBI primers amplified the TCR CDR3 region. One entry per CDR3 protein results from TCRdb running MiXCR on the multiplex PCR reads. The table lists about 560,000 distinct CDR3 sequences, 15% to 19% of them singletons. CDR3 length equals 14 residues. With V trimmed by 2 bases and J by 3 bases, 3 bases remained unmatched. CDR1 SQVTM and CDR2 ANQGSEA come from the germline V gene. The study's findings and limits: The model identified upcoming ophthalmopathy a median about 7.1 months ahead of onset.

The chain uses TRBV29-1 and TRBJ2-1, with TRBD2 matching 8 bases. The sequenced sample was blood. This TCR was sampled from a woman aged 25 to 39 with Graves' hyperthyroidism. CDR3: CSVEPSGSYNEQFF. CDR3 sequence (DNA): TGCAGCGTTGAACCGAGCGGGAGCTACAATGAGCAGTTCTTC.